Below, 29 T cell receptor beta chains from the same sample are listed, as sequenced in a study of human T cells and chemical hapten exposure. Time point specified: patch test 3, about 24 weeks after DPC sensitization. Treatment defined: therapeutic diphenylcyclopropenone sensitization with weekly scalp DPC. TCRdb re-called the RACE reads through MiXCR, storing one row per CDR3 protein. The sample has roughly 89,000 distinct CDR3 sequences, 9.5% to 13% seen once. The sample here was whole blood, taken in connection with sensitization to the hapten diphenylcyclopropenone (DPC). The receptors stem from a woman aged 25 to 39 with alopecia areata. Some clones in this sample may be carry-over from other donors' samples.

This clonotype was seen ten or more times. CDR3 sequence: CASRDRANIQYF. In DNA, the CDR3 is TGTGCCAGTAGGGACAGAGCAAACATTCAGTACTTC. The chain joins TRBV19 to TRBJ2-4, with a tentative D call TRBD1 (6 bases). Germline CDR1 is LNHDA and CDR2 is SQIVND (reference sequence). With 6 bases removed from V and 6 bases from J, the gap between germline ends came to 9 bases. CDR3 length equals 12 residues.

This clonotype was seen ten or more times. This rearrangement joins TRBV7-9 to TRBJ2-6; D ambiguous. The CDR3 runs to 16 residues. Per the germline V gene, CDR1 is SEHNR and CDR2 is FQNEAQ (reference sequence). V lost 5 bases, J lost 0 bases, and 11 bases lay in between. CDR3 residues: CASSPDRGSGANVLTF. As DNA, the CDR3 is TGTGCCAGCAGCCCGGACCGAGGCTCTGGGGCCAACGTCCTGACTTTC.

This clonotype has a handful of counts. The rearrangement links TRBV18 to TRBJ1-1, with 7 positions matching TRBD1. Germline loops: CDR1 KGHSH, CDR2 LQKENI. V trimming: 3 bases; J trimming: 5 bases; junction bases outside the gene matches: 6. This CDR3 is 14 amino acids long. The CDR3 here is CASSPAGGRTEAFF. The CDR3 bases are TGTGCCAGCTCACCGGCAGGGGGGCGGACTGAAGCTTTCTTT. The full variable domain, in which reference TRBV18 and TRBJ1-1 provide the parts outside the CDR3, is NAGVMQNPRHLVRRRGQEARLRCSPMKGHSHVYWYRQLPEEGLKFMVYLQKENIIDESGMPKERFSAEFPKEGPSILRIQQVVRGDSAAYFCASSPAGGRTEAFFGQGTRLTVV.

In its sample, this clonotype was seen a few times. Relative to the germline gene, one junction end is altered; a read error may explain this. V and J are TRBV2 and TRBJ1-1, with 8 bases identical to TRBD1. CDR1 and CDR2 (germline): SNHLY, FYNNEI. The CDR3 has 12 amino acids. Written as DNA, the CDR3 is TGTGTCAGCAGTGACAGGGGCTCTGAAGCTTTCTTT. This gives the protein CVSSDRGSEAFF.

The genes are TRBV6-2 or TRBV6-3 and TRBJ2-7; TRBD2 agrees at 7 bases. Germline CDR1 reads MNHEY; CDR2 reads SVGEGT. This CDR3 has 15 residues. The junction had 10 bases not matched to a gene; V was cut back by 8 bases and J by 0 bases. CDR3 coding DNA: TGTGCCAGCGGGGAGGGACGGAGGAGCTCCTACGAGCAGTACGTC. Its translation is CASGEGRRSSYEQYV.

This chain links TRBV4-2 with TRBJ1-1; perhaps TRBD1 as D (5 bases). From germline, CDR1 is LGHNA and CDR2 YNFKEQ. The CDR3 sequence is 14 residues long. V dropped 0 bases and J dropped 6 bases, with 11 bases sitting between them. CDR3 residues: CASSQDQGFSEAFF. The CDR3 DNA is TGTGCCAGCAGCCAAGATCAGGGTTTTTCTGAAGCTTTCTTT.

This clonotype was seen ten or more times. The chain is built from TRBV30 and TRBJ1-2, with 7 bases matching TRBD1. Germline assignment: CDR1 GTSNPN and CDR2 SVGIG (reference sequence). Losses at the gene ends were 0 bases for V and 5 bases for J; bases not matched to a gene: 6. The CDR3 totals 14 residues. The CDR3 spells CAWSVGGGRYGYTF. CDR3 coding DNA: TGTGCCTGGAGTGTAGGAGGGGGCAGGTATGGCTACACCTTC.

V is TRBV28 and J is TRBJ1-3; no clear D gene. The CDR3 is made up of 15 amino acids. With 3 bases removed from V and 0 bases from J, the gap between germline ends came to 9 bases. Germline CDR1 is MDHEN and CDR2 is SYDVKM. The CDR3 is CASSFPGRSGNTIYF. Written as DNA, the CDR3 is TGTGCCAGCAGTTTTCCCGGCCGCTCTGGAAACACCATATATTTT.

The J gene is TRBJ2-1, the V gene TRBV6-2 or TRBV6-3, with TRBD2 identical over 7 bases. Germline loops: CDR1 MNHEY, CDR2 SVGEGT. The J segment lost 5 bases and the V segment lost 4 bases, leaving 8 bases of the junction unmatched. The CDR3 runs 15 residues. Here the CDR3 DNA reads TGTGCCAGCAGTTCCGCGGGAGCGGGCGACAATGAGCAGTTCTTC. Translating gives CASSSAGAGDNEQFF.

This clonotype was found a few times. The J gene is TRBJ1-1, the V gene TRBV28; TRBD1 is a possible D gene (5 bases). This CDR3 is built from 14 residues. Trimming took off 3 bases at V and 2 bases at J, with 10 bases between the two ends. CDR1 MDHEN and CDR2 SYDVKM come from the germline V gene. The CDR3 reads CASSFRQRNTEAFF. The CDR3 DNA is TGTGCCAGCAGTTTTCGACAGAGAAACACTGAAGCTTTCTTT.

This clonotype was seen a few times. The rearrangement joins TRBV12-3 or TRBV12-4 to TRBJ2-1; possible D gene TRBD1, 5 bases. This CDR3 has 17 residues. V shed 4 bases and J shed 6 bases, with 22 bases lying between them. The CDR3 nucleotides are TGTGCCAGCAGTTCCCACCGGACACCCGTTTGGCGCAATGAGCAGTTCTTC. This codes for CASSSHRTPVWRNEQFF.

This rearrangement joins TRBV20-1 to TRBJ1-1, with a possible D match to TRBD1 (6 bases). Germline CDR1 and CDR2: DFQATT and SNEGSKA (reference sequence). Trimming took off 4 bases at V and 2 bases at J, with 11 bases between the two ends. The CDR3 contains 13 residues. The chain's CDR3 is CSATGTLNTEAFF. The CDR3 DNA reads TGCAGTGCTACCGGGACATTAAACACTGAAGCTTTCTTT.

This clonotype was detected many times. The chain links TRBV2 to TRBJ1-6; 8 bases are a match to TRBD1. Unmatched junction bases numbered 9, after V lost 5 bases and J lost 9 bases. CDR3 length: 15 amino acids. Germline values: CDR1 SNHLY, CDR2 FYNNEI. The CDR3 protein is CASSLEQGVLSPLHF. The CDR3 DNA reads as TGTGCCAGCAGTCTAGAACAGGGGGTTCTTTCACCCCTCCACTTT.

This clonotype was found many times. The chain couples TRBV20-1 to TRBJ1-1, with 7 bases fitting TRBD1. V dropped 2 bases and J dropped 7; count of bases not matched to a gene: 7. There are 13 residues in the CDR3. Germline CDR1 and CDR2: DFQATT and SNEGSKA (reference sequence). The CDR3 DNA reads as TGCAGTGCTAGACCTAGGGGGCAGGGTGAAGCTTTCTTT. It translates to CSARPRGQGEAFF.

This clonotype was counted ten times or more. The J gene is TRBJ2-2, the V gene TRBV2; no reliable D call. V lost 6 bases, J lost 10 bases, and 9 bases lay in between. The length of the CDR3 is 11 residues. CDR1 is SNHLY and CDR2 is FYNNEI in the germline V gene. The CDR3 region is CASSAMEELFF. Written as DNA, the CDR3 is TGTGCCAGCAGCGCAATGGAGGAGCTGTTTTTT.

This sequence joins TRBV4-1 and TRBJ1-2; D is unclear. The CDR3 runs 12 residues. Trimming took off 0 bases at V and 8 bases at J, with 7 bases between the two ends. Germline CDR1 and CDR2: MGHRA and YSYEKL. CDR3 loop: CASSQETFGYTF. In DNA, the CDR3 is TGCGCCAGCAGCCAAGAGACATTCGGCTACACCTTC.

The sample holds many counts of this clonotype. This chain links TRBV6-5 with TRBJ1-1; D uncertain. The ends were cut back, 5 bases at V and 0 bases at J, with 16 bases in the middle. The CDR3 contains 16 residues. Germline values: CDR1 MNHEY, CDR2 SVGAGI. Here the CDR3 reads CASSEQLGFMNTEAFF. CDR3 nucleotide sequence: TGTGCCAGCAGTGAACAATTAGGGTTCATGAACACTGAAGCTTTCTTT.

This chain links TRBV28 with TRBJ2-7; possibly TRBD2 for D (5 bases). CDR3 length equals 12 residues. Trimming took 9 bases from V and 6 from J, leaving 15 bases between them. Germline V gives CDR1 MDHEN, CDR2 SYDVKM. The CDR3 DNA sequence: TGTGCCAGTTCCGGCGCCGAGGGCGAGCAGTACTTC. Its protein product is CASSGAEGEQYF.

This clonotype was picked up many times. V gene TRBV2 combines with J gene TRBJ1-1, with TRBD1 as a possible D gene (6 bases). The CDR3 totals 15 residues. Trimming cost V 11 bases and J 1 base, with 20 bases left between them. Germline CDR1 SNHLY, CDR2 FYNNEI. As DNA, the CDR3 is TGTGCCGTAAGGAGGTATCAGGGGCCGAACACTGAAGCTTTCTTT. Protein product: CAVRRYQGPNTEAFF. Combining the CDR3 with reference TRBV2 and TRBJ1-1 gives the whole variable domain EPEVTQTPSHQVTQMGQEVILRCVPISNHLYFYWYRQILGQKVEFLVSFYNNEISEKSEIFDDQFSVERPDGSNFTLKIRSTKLEDSAMYFCAVRRYQGPNTEAFFGQGTRLTVV.

This rearrangement joins TRBV30 to TRBJ1-5; no firm D call. The CDR3 has 13 amino acids. From germline, CDR1 is GTSNPN and CDR2 SVGIG (reference sequence). The V and J ends lost 2 bases and 5 bases respectively, with 10 bases between them. CDR3 bases: TGTGCCTGGAGTAGGCAGGTCCATCAGCCCCAGCATTTT. Protein: CAWSRQVHQPQHF.

This clonotype was detected ten times or more. The CDR3 coding sequence is TGTGCCAGCATCCTCCTGCGACAGGGGAGGAACACTGAAGCTTTCTTT. It codes for CASILLRQGRNTEAFF. The rearrangement joins TRBV3-2 to TRBJ1-1; the D call in the table, TRBD1, was not verified against the DNA. TRBV3-2 is a pseudogene. The CDR3 contains 16 residues.

This clonotype has a count of ten or more. V usage is TRBV5-4 and J usage is TRBJ2-7, with 9 bases identical to TRBD2. The CDR3 covers 13 residues. From germline, CDR1 is SGHNT and CDR2 YYREEE (reference sequence). J lost 4 bases, V lost 2 bases, and 1 base had no gene match. The CDR3 sequence: CASSFSGGYEQYV. The CDR3 DNA reads as TGTGCCAGCAGCTTTAGCGGGGGATACGAGCAGTACGTC.

This clonotype was detected a few times. This chain links TRBV15 with TRBJ2-7, with 9 bases that match TRBD1. Germline V CDR1 and CDR2: LNHNV, YYDKDF (reference sequence). V gave up 3 bases and J gave up 7 bases; unmatched junction bases: 7. The CDR3 loop spans 14 amino acids. CDR3 coding DNA: TGTGCCACCAGCAGGGACAGGGGTCCTTTGGAGCAGTACTTC. Amino acids: CATSRDRGPLEQYF.

This clonotype was observed at least ten times. This chain joins TRBV7-3 and TRBJ2-1; no reliable D call. In germline, CDR1 is SGHTA, CDR2 FQGTGA. The CDR3 spans 13 residues. Trimming took 3 bases from V and 7 from J, leaving 10 bases between them. The CDR3 reads CASSLLVFNEQFF. The CDR3 DNA is TGTGCCAGCAGCTTGCTAGTGTTTAATGAGCAGTTCTTC.

This clonotype was recorded a few times. The chain uses TRBV20-1 and TRBJ2-1, with D possibly called TRBD1 or TRBD2 (6 bases each). The CDR3 is made up of 14 amino acids. V lost 0 bases to trimming and J lost 6 bases, with 12 bases between them. Germline CDR1 and CDR2: DFQATT and SNEGSKA (reference sequence). The CDR3 reads CSARETGLTNEQFF. For the CDR3, the DNA is TGCAGTGCTAGAGAGACAGGACTAACCAATGAGCAGTTCTTC.

There are many counts of this clonotype. V gene TRBV15 combines with J gene TRBJ2-3; D is unresolved. The CDR3 is 13 amino acids. Germline V gene data show CDR1 as LNHNV and CDR2 as YYDKDF (reference sequence). Deletions cut 1 base from V and 2 bases from J, with 4 bases between. For the CDR3, the DNA is TGTGCCACCAGCAGAGGTCACACAGATACGCAGTATTTT. As protein: CATSRGHTDTQYF.

Ten or more counts support this clonotype. This chain connects TRBV6-2 or TRBV6-3 to TRBJ2-2; D call uncertain. From germline, CDR1 is MNHEY and CDR2 SVGEGT. CDR3 size: 11 residues. The V end was cut by 6 bases, the J end by 12 bases, with 11 bases between. CDR3 protein: CASSNAPKLFF. For the CDR3, the DNA is TGTGCCAGCAGCAACGCCCCGAAGCTGTTTTTT.

Only a few counts were recorded for this clonotype. The V gene is TRBV7-8, the J gene TRBJ2-5; D may be TRBD2 (7 bases). V was trimmed by 10 bases and J by 1 base, leaving 16 bases between them. The CDR3 is 14 residues long. Germline V gene sequence: CDR1 SGHVS, CDR2 FQNEAQ. CDR3 residues: CATGRGGFQETQYF. CDR3 nucleotides: TGTGCCACCGGAAGGGGGGGCTTCCAAGAGACCCAGTACTTC.

This clonotype was observed a few times. V is TRBV4-3 and J is TRBJ1-1; no clear D gene. The CDR3 runs to 13 residues. Germline CDR1 is LGHNA and CDR2 is YSLEER. The germline V and J ends were trimmed by 5 bases and 1 base, with 8 bases remaining between them. The CDR3 sequence is CASSWRENTEAFF. DNA of the CDR3: TGCGCCAGCAGCTGGAGGGAGAACACTGAAGCTTTCTTT.